This T cell receptor (beta chain) was sequenced during a study of CD8+ T cells in alopecia areata. The germline CDR1 and CDR2 sequences are MNHEY and SMNVEV (reference sequence). This CDR3 region has 10 residues. Trimming removed 5 bases at V and 4 bases at J, with 3 bases between. Regarding the study as a whole: Mouse data revealed clearer TCR sharing than patient data did, a gap possibly tied to HLA.

Peripheral blood samples and lesional scalp punch biopsies were obtained from alopecia areata patients. Of note for this clone: Its specificity is not known.

After isolation, RNA underwent reverse transcription to generate cDNA as the sequencing template. Generated by immunoSEQ multiplex PCR, the TCRdb table keeps only in-frame clones and is missing some. Among about 110,000 clones listed, roughly 55% were seen once. The clonotype originates from a human donor with alopecia areata. The chain has TRBV27 and TRBJ2-7; D call uncertain. Sequencing used NKG2D-low CD8+ T cells sorted from blood. The CDR3 coding sequence is TGTGCCAGCAGTGAGTACGAGCAGTACTTC. This sequence encodes CASSEYEQYF.